This T cell receptor beta chain is drawn from a study of beta chain features in type 1 diabetes. Overall study context: Age and gender were similar between patients and healthy donors, as were cell yields. The study's findings and limits: In all four CD4+ subsets, TCRB CDR3 length was significantly, moderately reduced in type 1 diabetes.

The CDR3 totals 12 residues. Germline-derived CDR1 and CDR2 are SQVTM and ANQGSEA. V was pared by 6 bases and J by 6 bases, with 5 bases of the junction left unmatched. This clone was seen a handful of times. The target antigen is unknown. Sequenced material consisted of expressed TCRB transcripts (all of the isolated RNA was reverse transcribed). The method was immunoSEQ multiplex PCR; TCRdb's version includes in-frame clones alone and lacks a portion of them. This sample has fewer than 300,000 clones; roughly 10% occur once, and the top ten carry roughly 0.017%. The receptor comes from a young man with type 1 diabetes. Sample: naive CD4+ T cells from blood. The rearrangement joins TRBV29-1 to TRBJ2-1; 7 nucleotides line up with TRBD1. DNA of the CDR3: TGCAGCGTCGGGACAGCAAGCAATGAGCAGTTCTTC. It yields the protein CSVGTASNEQFF.